Below, one TCR beta chain is given with its context. What this receptor recognizes is not known. It has no much larger one-base neighbor in the sample; base qualities were not kept. The trial excluded patients who had a history of autoimmune disease or who were on systemic immunosuppression. Peripheral blood for TCR sequencing was collected from all dose cohorts at baseline, on cycle 4 day 1, and on cycle 7 day 1. The samples were drawn from a first-in-human, open-label, multicenter phase I dose-escalation trial of ivuxolimab. Adults with locally advanced or metastatic melanoma, renal cell, hepatocellular, or head and neck squamous cell carcinoma were enrolled in the trial. Before TCR sequencing, CD4+ T cells and CD8+ T cells from peripheral blood were sorted into separate populations. The data were taken from a study of OX40 agonist ivuxolimab in advanced cancers. With regard to the full study: Ivuxolimab, which targeted the costimulatory receptor OX40 (CD134), was an agonistic, fully human IgG2 monoclonal antibody. Intravenous ivuxolimab was administered to patients every 2 weeks at six dose levels: 0.01, 0.1, 0.3, 1.5, 3 and 10 mg/kg. Of the 52 patients in dose escalation, 19 had hepatocellular carcinoma, about 15 had melanoma, 9 had renal cell carcinoma and 9 had head and neck cancer. In the dose-escalation cohort, 65% to 85% of patients were male, and the mean age was 60 years with a range of roughly 23 to 79. Patients were allowed to have had prior anti-PD-1, anti-PD-L1 or anti-CTLA-4 therapy, and approximately 37% of the dose-escalation patients had been treated with checkpoint inhibitors. Three dose-escalation patients achieved partial responses, one with hepatocellular carcinoma and two with cutaneous melanoma. Peripheral TCRbeta sequencing was intended to test whether TCR sequence diversity was altered and clonal T-cell expansion was caused by ivuxolimab. The monotherapy dose-escalation portion (N ≈ 50 patients) of the phase I ivuxolimab trial is reported in the paper.

Broader findings and caveats from the paper: Low levels of normalized T-cell clonal expansion were also seen in some patients who did not respond. Which antigens the clonally expanded peripheral T cells were specific for was not determined. After ivuxolimab, CD8+ T cells had more expanded clones than CD4+ T cells on average. In the 0.1-3.0 mg/kg groups, partial responders were among the patients with the lowest normalized peripheral clonal expansion, particularly in CD8+ T cells. At doses from 0.1 to 3.0 mg/kg, clonal expansion was seen in both CD4+ and CD8+ blood T cells between baseline and week 6.

For sequencing of the TCRbeta CDR3 region, genomic DNA was extracted from the sorted cells. The immunoSEQ Assay was used for sequencing of TCRbeta CDR3 regions. TCRdb re-hosts the immuneACCESS table, in-frame sequences only. Its copies lack some clones; in the studies checked, an unresolved V gene accounts for under half of them, and the cause for the rest is not known. The sample records 72,000 or so clones, just over 85% of which are singletons. Around 0.86% of the sample is held by the ten biggest clonotypes. CDR1 ENHRY and CDR2 SYGVKD are derived from the germline V gene. Its CDR3 holds 19 amino acids, cysteine through phenylalanine. Left in the record is the CDR3 DNA by itself, 57 bases read in frame from the first base. Trimming leaves V shorter by 4 bases and J shorter by 2 bases, with the junction holding 13 bases beyond the gene matches.

The source is an adult with an advanced solid tumor such as melanoma, head and neck, liver or kidney cancer. Material: CD4+ or CD8+ T cells sorted from blood, obtained in a trial of the OX40 agonist ivuxolimab. The V and J genes are TRBV10-3 and TRBJ2-2; the central 10 bases match TRBD2. The CDR3 region: CAISVSFLLAGPNTGELFF. The DNA sequence is given as TGTGCCATCAGTGTCTCTTTTCTACTAGCGGGACCTAACACCGGGGAGCTGTTTTTT.